The TCR beta chain described here comes from a study of OX40 agonist ivuxolimab in advanced cancers. Study overall: As their treatment, patients were administered ivuxolimab, an agonistic anti-OX40 (CD134) antibody. Notes on the study in general: Among expanded peripheral T cells, antigen specificity went undetermined. Partial responders receiving 0.1-3.0 mg/kg showed among the lowest clonal expansion.

CDR1 and CDR2 from the germline V gene are KGHSH and LQKENI. Trimming shortened V by 5 bases and J by 5 bases, and 7 bases separated the two germline ends. The CDR3 covers 12 residues. This clone has just a few counts. The antigen remains unidentified. This table comes from immunoSEQ multiplex PCR, and its TCRdb copy is limited to in-frame clones, with some not included. The sample contains about 64,000 clones, about 90% of which appear only once. The timepoints at which blood was sampled were baseline, cycle 4 day 1, and cycle 7 day 1. The V gene is TRBV18, the J gene TRBJ1-5; no clear D gene. The material was CD4+ or CD8+ T cells sorted from blood, obtained in a trial of the OX40 agonist ivuxolimab. This clonotype was obtained from an adult with an advanced solid tumor such as melanoma, head and neck, liver or kidney cancer. CDR3 loop: CASSEGDQPQHF. DNA for the CDR3: TGTGCCAGCTCAGAGGGAGATCAGCCCCAGCATTTT.